The text below deals with one TCR beta chain. TCRdb's copy holds only in-frame clones and misses some; the assay was immunoSEQ multiplex PCR. This sample yields 110,000 to 150,000 clones, of which roughly 88% are seen a single time; approximately 4.3% belongs to the top ten. This CDR3 has 18 amino acids. The germline gives CDR1 LNHNV, CDR2 YYDKDF (reference sequence). V lost 1 base to trimming and J lost 4 bases; unmatched junction nucleotides: 9. These data come from a study of blood T cell repertoires in COVID-19. The origin of this receptor is a man aged 45 to 65 who had recovered from COVID-19. Sequencing was carried out using PBMCs or T cells enriched from blood (not recorded which). This chain links TRBV15 with TRBJ2-2, with 10 bases fitting TRBD2. In DNA, the CDR3 is TGTGCCACCAGCAGAGGTTCAGCGGGGGGGCCGGGCACCGGGGAGCTGTTTTTT. It yields the protein CATSRGSAGGPGTGELFF.